A selection of T cell receptor beta chains follows, all from one sample in a study of OX40 agonist ivuxolimab in advanced cancers. Some clones are missing from TCRdb's copy, which holds only in-frame ones; the method was immunoSEQ multiplex PCR. The sample includes fewer than 85,000 clones, roughly 90% seen only once; the top ten take under 10%. Sequences were derived from CD4+ or CD8+ T cells sorted from blood, sampled in a trial of the OX40 agonist ivuxolimab. Receptors were obtained from an adult with an advanced solid tumor such as melanoma, head and neck, liver or kidney cancer. Both conserved end residues are part of each CDR3. A D gene is named only where the DNA matches it firmly. Not every row has a clone size; where given, it reads once, few, many or a size class.

v_call,clone_size,j_call,d_call,cdr3_aa,cdr3_nt
TRBV7-9,.,TRBJ2-5,TRBD2,CASALAGGETQYF,TGTGCCAGCGCCCTAGCCGGGGGGGAGACCCAGTACTTC
TRBV9,.,TRBJ2-7,TRBD1,CASSPTGGPYEQYF,TGTGCCAGCAGTCCTACAGGGGGCCCCTACGAGCAGTACTTC
TRBV19,once,TRBJ1-2,.,CASSMIQGLGYTF,TGTGCCAGTAGTATGATCCAGGGACTTGGCTACACCTTC
TRBV4-2,.,TRBJ2-7,TRBD2,CASSSTSGDSYEQYF,TGTGCCAGCAGCTCGACTAGCGGGGATTCCTACGAGCAGTACTTC
TRBV5-1,once,TRBJ2-7,.,CASSLVVDLLDEQYF,TGCGCCAGCAGCTTGGTTGTAGATCTCCTAGACGAGCAGTACTTC
TRBV6-5,.,TRBJ2-1,TRBD1,CASSYGTGHEQFF,TGTGCCAGCAGTTACGGGACAGGGCATGAGCAGTTCTTC
TRBV13,.,TRBJ1-6,.,CASSLGQGKNSPLHF,TGTGCCAGCAGCTTAGGTCAGGGAAAGAATTCACCCCTCCACTTT
TRBV2,.,TRBJ2-3,TRBD2,CASRSRGRPYSPDTQYF,TGTGCCAGCCGCTCCCGCGGGAGACCCTACTCCCCAGATACGCAGTATTTT
TRBV6-4,.,TRBJ2-3,.,CASRRGLEGTDTQYF,TGTGCCAGCAGGCGGGGGCTAGAAGGTACAGATACGCAGTATTTT
TRBV6-5,.,TRBJ2-5,.,CASSYSLESWGTQYF,TGTGCCAGCAGTTACTCCCTAGAGAGCTGGGGGACCCAGTACTTC
TRBV15,.,TRBJ2-7,TRBD1,CATSSGQGYEQYF,TGTGCCACCAGCAGCGGACAGGGCTACGAGCAGTACTTC
TRBV29-1,.,TRBJ2-7,TRBD1,CSVEDNGQGATYEQYF,TGCAGCGTTGAAGATAACGGACAGGGGGCGACCTACGAGCAGTACTTC
TRBV27,.,TRBJ2-7,TRBD2,CASSVSGGATYEQYF,TGTGCCAGCAGTGTTAGCGGGGGGGCGACCTACGAGCAGTACTTC